This T cell receptor (beta chain) was identified in a study of shared clonotypes between healthy human individuals. Turning to the study itself: Three plates each covered CD4 naive and memory; CD8 naive two, CD8 memory one. The study, taken as a whole, reports: Naive subsets tended to show greater estimated richness than memory subsets.

Donors comprised only Caucasian adults living in Nashville, Tennessee. Remarks on this clone: The antigen is undetermined.

Only in-frame clones appear in the TCRdb table, and some are missing; sequencing was by immunoSEQ multiplex PCR. This sample has 700,000 or so clones; roughly 70% occur once, and the top ten carry less than 2%. The V end was cut by 2 bases, the J end by 7 bases, with 20 bases between. Germline V gene data show CDR1 as MNHNY and CDR2 as SVGAGI (reference sequence). The CDR3 contains 16 residues. Sequenced input: memory CD4+ T cells sorted from blood. The subset is: CD45RA-negative fraction. This receptor was identified in a woman under 40 in good health. V and J are TRBV6-6 and TRBJ1-2; D is possibly TRBD1 (5 bases). The chain's CDR3 is CASSYLSTEDDSGYTF. The CDR3 DNA reads TGTGCCAGCAGTTACCTCTCGACAGAGGATGACTCTGGCTACACCTTC.